This T cell receptor (beta chain) was recorded in a study of blood T cell repertoires in COVID-19. Study-level information: Samples taken during acute and convalescent COVID-19 were collected in the United States, Italy and Spain.

The assay was immunoSEQ multiplex PCR, and TCRdb's table has in-frame clones only and misses some. The sample has some 250,000 clones, approximately 84% seen once. Trimming stripped 0 bases from V and 5 bases from J, with 4 bases between. Germline V lookup: CDR1 LNHDA, CDR2 SQIVND (reference sequence). This CDR3 comprises 12 residues. This TCR was recovered from a woman aged 25 to 39 who had recovered from COVID-19. The chain carries TRBV19 and TRBJ1-2; D is ambiguous. The sequencing sample was made of peripheral blood. CDR3: CASSIDPYGYTF. The CDR3 DNA reads TGTGCCAGTAGTATAGACCCTTATGGCTACACCTTC.